The 9 T cell receptor beta chains in this list originate from one sample, sequenced in a study of OX40 agonist ivuxolimab in advanced cancers. Sequencing used immunoSEQ multiplex PCR; TCRdb keeps in-frame clones, though not all of them. In the table there are about 66,000 clones, 60% to 80% of which are singletons. This specimen was CD4+ or CD8+ T cells sorted from blood, taken in a trial of the OX40 agonist ivuxolimab. The receptors shown here come from an adult with an advanced solid tumor such as melanoma, head and neck, liver or kidney cancer.

J is TRBJ2-7 and V is TRBV27, with D possibly being TRBD2 (6 bases). This CDR3 region has 15 residues. Germline V lookup: CDR1 MNHEY, CDR2 SMNVEV (reference sequence). V was trimmed by 3 bases and J by 2 bases, leaving 14 bases between them. The CDR3 DNA follows: TGTGCCAGCAGTTTGAGGAATAGCGGACCCTACGAGCAGTACTTC. Residues: CASSLRNSGPYEQYF.

The rearrangement uses TRBV4-2 and TRBJ1-6; TRBD1 aligns across 12 bases. The CDR3 runs 16 residues. Germline CDR1 LGHNA, CDR2 YNFKEQ. Unmatched junction bases numbered 7, after V lost 4 bases and J lost 9 bases. Written as DNA, the CDR3 is TGTGCCAGCAGCCCCTGGGACAGGGGGCCAAGTTCACCCCTCCACTTT. Translated, it gives CASSPWDRGPSSPLHF.

This clone was counted once. The rearrangement uses TRBV7-9 and TRBJ2-7; TRBD2 aligns across 14 bases. This CDR3 has 15 residues. The ends lost 5 bases at V and 3 bases at J; junction bases unmatched: 3. CDR1 SEHNR and CDR2 FQNEAQ come from the germline V gene (reference sequence). The CDR3 DNA follows: TGTGCCAGCAGCCCGGGACTAGCGGGAGTCTACGAGCAGTACTTC. Protein: CASSPGLAGVYEQYF.

V and J are TRBV6-5 and TRBJ1-2, with D unresolved. CDR1 and CDR2 (germline): MNHEY, SVGAGI. Trimming pared 5 bases from V and 4 bases from J, leaving 14 bases between. The CDR3 covers 14 residues. CDR3 loop: CASSQTAQSYGYTF. The CDR3 DNA reads as TGTGCCAGCAGTCAGACCGCTCAGTCCTATGGCTACACCTTC.

The chain has TRBV19 and TRBJ1-1; D call uncertain. Germline-derived CDR1 and CDR2 are LNHDA and SQIVND (reference sequence). V was trimmed by 3 bases and J by 1 base, leaving 15 bases between them. CDR3 length: 16 amino acids. In nucleotides, the CDR3 is TGTGCCAGTAGTATGGCTAGTTTGGTAAGGAACACTGAAGCTTTCTTT. Translated: CASSMASLVRNTEAFF.

This chain links TRBV6-5 with TRBJ1-2, with D tentatively TRBD1 (6 bases). V was clipped by 2 bases and J by 2 bases, with 9 bases between them. This CDR3 is 14 amino acids long. CDR1 MNHEY and CDR2 SVGAGI come from the germline V gene. The CDR3 protein is CASSYRTANYGYTF. DNA of the CDR3: TGTGCCAGCAGTTACAGGACAGCGAACTATGGCTACACCTTC.

This sequence joins TRBV18 and TRBJ1-1; 9 bases are shared with TRBD1. The CDR3 runs 15 residues. Unmatched junction bases numbered 10, after V lost 5 bases and J lost 6 bases. The germline CDR1 and CDR2 sequences are KGHSH and LQKENI. DNA of the CDR3: TGTGCCAGCTCATCATTACGGGGACAGGGAGCTGAAGCTTTCTTT. Protein: CASSSLRGQGAEAFF. The whole variable domain, remainder taken from reference TRBV18 and TRBJ1-1, is NAGVMQNPRHLVRRRGQEARLRCSPMKGHSHVYWYRQLPEEGLKFMVYLQKENIIDESGMPKERFSAEFPKEGPSILRIQQVVRGDSAAYFCASSSLRGQGAEAFFGQGTRLTVV.

This clone was seen a few times. The rearrangement links TRBV7-9 to TRBJ2-7; maybe TRBD2 (7 bases). The CDR3 has 14 residues. The germline V gene has CDR1 SEHNR and CDR2 FQNEAQ (reference sequence). V lost 4 bases, J lost 1 base, and 11 bases lay in between. CDR3 DNA sequence: TGTGCCAGCAGCTGGGGGGGCGGATCCTACGAGCAGTACTTC. Translation gives CASSWGGGSYEQYF.

This clone occurred a few times. The chain carries TRBV6-1 and TRBJ2-1; no definite D call. V was trimmed by 3 bases and J by 0 bases, leaving 9 bases between them. From germline, CDR1 is MNHNS and CDR2 SASEGT. This CDR3 contains 15 residues. In DNA form, the CDR3 reads TGTGCCAGCAGTGACGACGGGCACTCCTACAATGAGCAGTTCTTC. It encodes CASSDDGHSYNEQFF.